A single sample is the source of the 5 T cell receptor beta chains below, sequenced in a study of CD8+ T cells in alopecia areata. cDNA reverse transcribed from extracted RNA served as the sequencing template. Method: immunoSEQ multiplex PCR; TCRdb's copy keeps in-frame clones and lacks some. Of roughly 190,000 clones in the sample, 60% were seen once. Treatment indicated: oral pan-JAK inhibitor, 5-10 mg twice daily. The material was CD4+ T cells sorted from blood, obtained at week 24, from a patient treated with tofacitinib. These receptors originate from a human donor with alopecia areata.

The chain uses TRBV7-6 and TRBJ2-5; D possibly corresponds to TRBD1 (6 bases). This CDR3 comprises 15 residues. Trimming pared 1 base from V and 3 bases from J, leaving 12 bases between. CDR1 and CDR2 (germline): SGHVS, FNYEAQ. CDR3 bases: TGTGCCAGCAGCTTAGGGACAGATAGGAAAGAGACCCAGTACTTC. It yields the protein CASSLGTDRKETQYF.

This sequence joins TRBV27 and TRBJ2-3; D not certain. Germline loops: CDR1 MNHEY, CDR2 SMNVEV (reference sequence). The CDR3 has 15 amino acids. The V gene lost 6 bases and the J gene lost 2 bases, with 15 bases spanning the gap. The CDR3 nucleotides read TGTGCCAGCAGCCTACTCGGCGACCTCACAGATACGCAGTATTTT. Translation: CASSLLGDLTDTQYF.

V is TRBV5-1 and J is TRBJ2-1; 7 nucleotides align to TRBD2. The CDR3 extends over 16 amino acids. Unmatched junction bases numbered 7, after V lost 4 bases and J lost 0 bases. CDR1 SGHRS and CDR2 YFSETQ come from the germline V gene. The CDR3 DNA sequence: TGCGCCAGCAGCACCCTTAGCGGGTCCTCCTACAATGAGCAGTTCTTC. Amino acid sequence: CASSTLSGSSYNEQFF.

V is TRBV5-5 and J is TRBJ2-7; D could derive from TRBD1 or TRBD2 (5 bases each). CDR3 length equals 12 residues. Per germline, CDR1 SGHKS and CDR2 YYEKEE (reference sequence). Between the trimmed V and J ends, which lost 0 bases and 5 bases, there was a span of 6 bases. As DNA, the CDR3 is TGTGCCAGCAGCTTGGCGGGACACGAGCAGTACTTC. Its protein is CASSLAGHEQYF. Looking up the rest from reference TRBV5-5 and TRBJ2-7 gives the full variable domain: DAGVTQSPTHLIKTRGQQVTLRCSPISGHKSVSWYQQVLGQGPQFIFQYYEKEERGRGNFPDRFSARQFPNYSSELNVNALLLGDSALYLCASSLAGHEQYFGPGTRLTVT.

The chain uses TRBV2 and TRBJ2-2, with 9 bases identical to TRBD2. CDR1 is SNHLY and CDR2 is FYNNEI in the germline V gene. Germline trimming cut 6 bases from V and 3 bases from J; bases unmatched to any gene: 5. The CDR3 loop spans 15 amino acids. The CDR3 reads CASSQAGGDTGELFF. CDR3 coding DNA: TGTGCCAGCAGCCAAGCGGGGGGTGACACCGGGGAGCTGTTTTTT.